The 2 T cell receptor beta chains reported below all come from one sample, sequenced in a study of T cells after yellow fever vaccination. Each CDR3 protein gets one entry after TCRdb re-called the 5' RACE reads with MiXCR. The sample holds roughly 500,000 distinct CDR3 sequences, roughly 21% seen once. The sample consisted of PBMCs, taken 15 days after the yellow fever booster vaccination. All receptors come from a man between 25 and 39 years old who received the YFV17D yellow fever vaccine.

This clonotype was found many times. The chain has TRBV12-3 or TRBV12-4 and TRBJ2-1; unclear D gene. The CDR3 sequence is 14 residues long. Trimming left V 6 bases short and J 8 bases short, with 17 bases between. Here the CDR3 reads CASSQYGPTYEQFF. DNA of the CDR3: TGTGCCAGCAGCCAGTATGGCCCCACATATGAGCAGTTCTTC.

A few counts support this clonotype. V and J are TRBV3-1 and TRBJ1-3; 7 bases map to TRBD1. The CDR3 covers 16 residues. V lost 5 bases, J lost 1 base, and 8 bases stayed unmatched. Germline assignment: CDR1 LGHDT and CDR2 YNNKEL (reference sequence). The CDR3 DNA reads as TGTGCCAGCAGCAAGCCGGACAGGAGTTCTGGAAACACCATATATTTT. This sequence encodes CASSKPDRSSGNTIYF.